The clone carrying this TCR beta chain came up a few times. Its antigen is still unknown. Germline CDR1 SGHVS, CDR2 FNYEAQ. The CDR3 runs to 18 residues. Trimming cost V 5 bases and J 1 base; bases outside gene matches: 8. The sample is drawn from a study of T cell repertoires in cytomegalovirus infection. About the research overall: Indicated by public TCR beta signatures were CMV infection and matching HLA type. Study-level results: In two of eight donors, the top clonotype was HLA-C-restricted CMV-specific.

Each CDR3 protein is one row after TCRdb ran MiXCR on the reads. This table holds 550,000 to 700,000 distinct CDR3 sequences, roughly 43% found once. The chain is built from TRBV7-6 and TRBJ2-5; 15 bases are a match to TRBD2. Sequencing used cultured PBMCs, obtained from culture after CMV antigen stimulation. This TCR came from a human donor in good health (CMV status not recorded). Some clones in this sample may be carry-over from other donors' samples. CDR3 in DNA: TGTGCCAGCAGCCTGGGACTAGCGGGAGGCCGGGGCCAAGAGACCCAGTACTTC. The encoded protein is CASSLGLAGGRGQETQYF.